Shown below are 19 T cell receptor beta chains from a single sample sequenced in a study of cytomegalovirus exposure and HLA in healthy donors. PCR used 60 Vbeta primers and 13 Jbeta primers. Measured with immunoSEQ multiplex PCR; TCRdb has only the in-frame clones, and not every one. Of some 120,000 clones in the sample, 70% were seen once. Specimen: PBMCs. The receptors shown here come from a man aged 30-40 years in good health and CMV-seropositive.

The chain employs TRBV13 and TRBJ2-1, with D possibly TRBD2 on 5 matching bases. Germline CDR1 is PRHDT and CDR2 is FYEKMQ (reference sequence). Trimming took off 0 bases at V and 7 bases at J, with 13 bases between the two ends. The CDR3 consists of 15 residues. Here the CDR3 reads CASSLGDSPGNEQFF. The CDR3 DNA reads TGTGCCAGCAGCTTAGGGGACTCCCCCGGGAATGAGCAGTTCTTC.

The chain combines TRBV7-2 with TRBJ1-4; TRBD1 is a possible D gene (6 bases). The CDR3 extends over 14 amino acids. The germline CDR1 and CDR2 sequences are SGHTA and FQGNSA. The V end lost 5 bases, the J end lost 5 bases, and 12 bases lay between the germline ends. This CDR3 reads CASSPEGGNEKLFF. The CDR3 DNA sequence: TGTGCCAGCAGCCCAGAAGGGGGAAATGAAAAACTGTTTTTT.

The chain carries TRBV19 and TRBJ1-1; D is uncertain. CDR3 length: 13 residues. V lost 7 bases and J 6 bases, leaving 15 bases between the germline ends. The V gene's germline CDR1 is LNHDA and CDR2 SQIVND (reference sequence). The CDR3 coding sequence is TGTGCCAGTAATCTACCCCCGGGGTCTGAAGCTTTCTTT. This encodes CASNLPPGSEAFF.

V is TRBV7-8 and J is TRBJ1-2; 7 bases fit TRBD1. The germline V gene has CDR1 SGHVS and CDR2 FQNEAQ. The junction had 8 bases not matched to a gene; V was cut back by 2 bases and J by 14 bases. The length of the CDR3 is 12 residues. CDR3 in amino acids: CASSLSAGGSTF. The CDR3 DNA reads TGTGCCAGCAGCTTATCGGCAGGGGGGTCGACCTTC.

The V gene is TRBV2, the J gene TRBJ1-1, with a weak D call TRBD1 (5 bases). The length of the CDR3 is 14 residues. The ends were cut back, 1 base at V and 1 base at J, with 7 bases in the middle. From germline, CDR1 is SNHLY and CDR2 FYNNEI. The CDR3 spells CASSEDRQNTEAFF. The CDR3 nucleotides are TGTGCCAGCAGTGAAGACAGGCAGAACACTGAAGCTTTCTTT. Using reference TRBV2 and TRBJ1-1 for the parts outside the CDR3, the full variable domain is EPEVTQTPSHQVTQMGQEVILRCVPISNHLYFYWYRQILGQKVEFLVSFYNNEISEKSEIFDDQFSVERPDGSNFTLKIRSTKLEDSAMYFCASSEDRQNTEAFFGQGTRLTVV.

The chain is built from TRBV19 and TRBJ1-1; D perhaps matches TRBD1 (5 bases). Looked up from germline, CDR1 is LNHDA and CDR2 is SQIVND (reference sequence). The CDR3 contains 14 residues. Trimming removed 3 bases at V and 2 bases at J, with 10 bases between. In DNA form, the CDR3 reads TGTGCCAGTAGTATGCCAGGGCTAAACACTGAAGCTTTCTTT. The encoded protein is CASSMPGLNTEAFF.

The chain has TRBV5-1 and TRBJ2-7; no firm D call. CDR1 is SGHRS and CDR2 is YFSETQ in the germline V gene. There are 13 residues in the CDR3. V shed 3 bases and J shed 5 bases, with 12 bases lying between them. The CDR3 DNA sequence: TGCGCCAGCAGCTCCCCCTCGGCGGACGAGCAGTACTTC. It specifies CASSSPSADEQYF. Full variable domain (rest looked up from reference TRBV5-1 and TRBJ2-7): KAGVTQTPRYLIKTRGQQVTLSCSPISGHRSVSWYQQTPGQGLQFLFEYFSETQRNKGNFPGRFSGRQFSNSRSEMNVSTLELGDSALYLCASSSPSADEQYFGPGTRLTVT.

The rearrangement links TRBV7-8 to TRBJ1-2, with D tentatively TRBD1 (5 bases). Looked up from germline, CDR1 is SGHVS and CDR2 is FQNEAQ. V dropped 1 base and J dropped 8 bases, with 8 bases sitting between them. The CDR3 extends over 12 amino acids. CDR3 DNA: TGTGCCAGCAGCTTAGTCGGGGGGGGCTACACCTTC. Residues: CASSLVGGGYTF.

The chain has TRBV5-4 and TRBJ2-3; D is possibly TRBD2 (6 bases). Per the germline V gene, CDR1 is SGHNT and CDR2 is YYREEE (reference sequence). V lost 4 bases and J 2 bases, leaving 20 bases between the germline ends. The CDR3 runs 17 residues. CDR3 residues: CASSPTGGAGFTDTQYF. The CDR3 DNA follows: TGTGCCAGCAGCCCTACGGGCGGGGCGGGGTTCACAGATACGCAGTATTTT.

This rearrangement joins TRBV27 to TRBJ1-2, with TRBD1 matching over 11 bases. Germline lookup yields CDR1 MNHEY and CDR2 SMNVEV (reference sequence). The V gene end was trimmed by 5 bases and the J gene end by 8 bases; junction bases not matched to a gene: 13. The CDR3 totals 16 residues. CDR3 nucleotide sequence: TGTGCCAGCAGTCTACTGCCGGGACAGGGGGTTAGAGGCTACACCTTC. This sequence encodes CASSLLPGQGVRGYTF.

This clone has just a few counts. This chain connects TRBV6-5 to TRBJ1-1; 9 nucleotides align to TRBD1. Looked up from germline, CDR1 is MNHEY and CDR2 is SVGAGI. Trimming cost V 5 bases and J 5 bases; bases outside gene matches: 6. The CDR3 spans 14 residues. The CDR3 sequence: CASSPGQGGTEAFF. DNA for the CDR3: TGTGCCAGCAGTCCGGGACAGGGTGGAACTGAAGCTTTCTTT.

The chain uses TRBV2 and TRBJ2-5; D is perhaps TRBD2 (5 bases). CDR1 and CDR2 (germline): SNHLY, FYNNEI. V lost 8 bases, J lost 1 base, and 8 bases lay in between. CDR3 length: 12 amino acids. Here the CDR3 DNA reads TGTGCCAGCGGACTCTCCCAAGAGACCCAGTACTTC. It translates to CASGLSQETQYF.

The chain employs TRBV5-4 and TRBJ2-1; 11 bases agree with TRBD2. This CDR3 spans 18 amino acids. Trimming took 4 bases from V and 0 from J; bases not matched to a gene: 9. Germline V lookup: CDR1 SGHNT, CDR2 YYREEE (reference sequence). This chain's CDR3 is CASSPRLAGKSSYNEQFF. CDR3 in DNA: TGTGCCAGCAGCCCGAGACTAGCGGGGAAGAGCTCCTACAATGAGCAGTTCTTC.

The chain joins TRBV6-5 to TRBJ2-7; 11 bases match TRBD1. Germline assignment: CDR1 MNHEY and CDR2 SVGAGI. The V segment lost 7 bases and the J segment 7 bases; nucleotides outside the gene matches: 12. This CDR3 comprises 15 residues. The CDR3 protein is CASTGPGQGAKEQYF. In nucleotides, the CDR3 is TGTGCCAGCACCGGGCCCGGACAGGGGGCGAAGGAGCAGTACTTC.

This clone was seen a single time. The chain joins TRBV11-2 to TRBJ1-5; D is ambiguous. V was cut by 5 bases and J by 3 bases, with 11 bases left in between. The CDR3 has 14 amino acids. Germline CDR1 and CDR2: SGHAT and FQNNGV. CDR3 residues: CASSPASFNQPQHF. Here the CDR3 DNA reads TGTGCCAGCAGCCCTGCGAGTTTCAATCAGCCCCAGCATTTT.

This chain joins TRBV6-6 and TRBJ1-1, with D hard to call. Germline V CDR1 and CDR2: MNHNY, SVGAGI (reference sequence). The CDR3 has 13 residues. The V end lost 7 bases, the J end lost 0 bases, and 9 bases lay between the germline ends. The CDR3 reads CASITSVNTEAFF. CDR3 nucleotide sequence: TGTGCCAGCATTACTAGTGTGAACACTGAAGCTTTCTTT.

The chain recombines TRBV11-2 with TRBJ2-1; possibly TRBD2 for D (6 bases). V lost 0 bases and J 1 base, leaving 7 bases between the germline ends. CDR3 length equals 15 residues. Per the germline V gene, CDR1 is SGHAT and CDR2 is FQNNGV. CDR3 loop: CASSLDRGSYNEQFF. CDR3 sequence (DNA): TGTGCCAGCAGCTTAGATCGGGGGTCCTACAATGAGCAGTTCTTC.

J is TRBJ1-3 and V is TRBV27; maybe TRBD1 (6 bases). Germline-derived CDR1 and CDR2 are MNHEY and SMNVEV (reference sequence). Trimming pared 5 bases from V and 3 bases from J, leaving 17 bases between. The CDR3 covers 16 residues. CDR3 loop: CASSQEGGHYGNTIYF. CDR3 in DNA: TGTGCCAGCAGTCAAGAGGGGGGGCACTATGGAAACACCATATATTTT.

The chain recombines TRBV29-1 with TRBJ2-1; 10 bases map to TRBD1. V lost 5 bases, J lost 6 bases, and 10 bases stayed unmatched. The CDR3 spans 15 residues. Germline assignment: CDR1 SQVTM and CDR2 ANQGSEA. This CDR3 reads CSVRDRGLVVNEQFF. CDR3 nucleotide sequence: TGCAGCGTTAGGGACAGGGGTTTGGTTGTCAATGAGCAGTTCTTC.